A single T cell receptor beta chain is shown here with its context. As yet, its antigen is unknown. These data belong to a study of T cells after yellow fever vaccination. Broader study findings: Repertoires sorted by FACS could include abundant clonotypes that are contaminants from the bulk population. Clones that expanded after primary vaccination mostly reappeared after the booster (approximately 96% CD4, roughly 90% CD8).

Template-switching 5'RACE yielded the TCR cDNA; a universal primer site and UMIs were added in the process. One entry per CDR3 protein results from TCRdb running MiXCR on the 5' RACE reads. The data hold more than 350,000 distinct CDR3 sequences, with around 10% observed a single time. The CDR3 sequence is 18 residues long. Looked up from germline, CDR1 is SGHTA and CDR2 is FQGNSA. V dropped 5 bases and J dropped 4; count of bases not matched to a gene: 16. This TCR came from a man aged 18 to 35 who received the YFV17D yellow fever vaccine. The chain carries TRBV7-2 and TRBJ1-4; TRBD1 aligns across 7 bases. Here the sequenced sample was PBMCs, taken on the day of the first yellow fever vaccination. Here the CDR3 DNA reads TGTGCCAGCAGCCGTAAGCGCAGGACAGGTGGAAGTAATGAAAAACTGTTTTTT. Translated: CASSRKRRTGGSNEKLFF. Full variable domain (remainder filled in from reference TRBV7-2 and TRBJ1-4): GAGVSQSPSNKVTEKGKDVELRCDPISGHTALYWYRQSLGQGLEFLIYFQGNSAPDKSGLPSDRFSAERTGGSVSTLTIQRTQQEDSAVYLCASSRKRRTGGSNEKLFFGSGTQLSVL.